Listed below are T cell receptor beta chains from one sample, sequenced in a study of blood T cell repertoires in COVID-19. Clones were sequenced by immunoSEQ multiplex PCR, and TCRdb holds only the in-frame ones, with some missing. The sample gives approximately 170,000 clones, about 89% of which show up once; less than 3.5% is in the top ten. Sequenced input: peripheral blood. These receptors came from a man between 65 and 85 years old with acute or convalescent COVID-19. Each CDR3 is given with its conserved first and last residue. Each record gives: J gene, CDR3 length, V gene, clone size, CDR3 protein. Size is omitted from some rows. Given values are once, few, many or a class for expanded clones.

TRBJ2-7 | 13 | TRBV3-1/TRBV3-2 | NA | CASRYRDRGIQYF
TRBJ2-1 | 15 | TRBV29-1 | NA | CSVEGTSGRAPEQFF
TRBJ2-5 | 14 | TRBV6-2/TRBV6-3 | few | CASSYSGQQETQYF
TRBJ2-7 | 13 | TRBV28 | NA | CASRDSSSYEQYF
TRBJ2-3 | 12 | TRBV29-1 | NA | CSVAEAGDTQYF
TRBJ2-7 | 15 | TRBV2 | NA | CASSEAKGLGYEQYF
TRBJ2-3 | 14 | TRBV19 | NA | CASSQGVDTDTQYF
TRBJ1-3 | 15 | TRBV9 | NA | CASSQGQISGNTIYF
TRBJ2-5 | 14 | TRBV5-1 | NA | CASNEGGTGETQYF
TRBJ2-3 | 14 | TRBV9 | once | CASAAGGSTDTQYF
TRBJ2-7 | 15 | TRBV19 | NA | CASSIEPTESYEQYF
TRBJ2-3 | 16 | TRBV29-1 | NA | CSVEDRATGGTDTQYF
TRBJ2-7 | 15 | TRBV28 | NA | CASSLRDRGSYEQYF
TRBJ2-5 | 14 | TRBV28 | NA | CASSLLDERETQYF
TRBJ2-1 | 18 | TRBV4-2 | NA | CASSQDFAGTGSYNEQFF
TRBJ2-5 | 11 | TRBV20-1 | NA | CSARGRETQYF
TRBJ1-5 | 17 | TRBV5-1 | NA | CASSLGPRTGSNQPQHF
TRBJ1-5 | 16 | TRBV24-1 | once | CATSDPGVRGAQPQHF
TRBJ2-1 | 15 | TRBV7-2 | NA | CASSLGSGPYNEQFF
TRBJ1-3 | 17 | TRBV19 | NA | CASSRLGTGVSGNTIYF
TRBJ2-7 | 15 | TRBV9 | NA | CASSVAPGISYEQYF
TRBJ2-3 | 17 | TRBV5-1 | NA | CASSLDPRPRSTDTQYF
TRBJ1-2 | 13 | TRBV6-5 | NA | CASSYSWGHGYTF
TRBJ1-1 | 18 | TRBV25-1 | NA | CASSPKGTELVSNTEAFF
TRBJ1-6 | 13 | TRBV29-1 | NA | CSVGWGDDSPLHF
TRBJ2-2 | 16 | TRBV4-3 | NA | CASSLGTLEYTGELFF
TRBJ1-5 | 14 | TRBV28 | NA | CASSLGGGDRPQHF
TRBJ2-3 | 15 | TRBV7-8 | NA | CASSFRSGGADTQYF
TRBJ2-2 | 16 | TRBV24-1 | once | CATSDLRTPNTGELFF
TRBJ1-2 | 15 | TRBV6-6 | NA | CASSSRGGAINGYTF
TRBJ1-6 | 18 | TRBV4-3 | NA | CASSQELQGVGNNSPLHF
TRBJ1-5 | 12 | TRBV19 | NA | CASSFVDRAQHF
TRBJ2-5 | 14 | TRBV24-1 | NA | CATSDLGREKTQYF
TRBJ2-7 | 15 | TRBV7-9 | NA | CASSLVAGGAYEQYF
TRBJ2-1 | 15 | TRBV6-5 | few | CASSYTGQGFDEQFF
TRBJ1-1 | 13 | TRBV10-1 | NA | CASSVSGVSEAFF
TRBJ1-5 | 15 | TRBV6-6 | NA | CASSYSDSYNQPQHF
TRBJ2-2 | 16 | TRBV11-3 | NA | CASSFGGTANTGELFF
TRBJ1-2 | 15 | TRBV5-1 | NA | CASSPVFGVDYGYTF
TRBJ1-4 | 13 | TRBV7-9 | NA | CASSPPGSAKLFF
TRBJ2-1 | 15 | TRBV19 | NA | CASKDWGPYHNEQFF
TRBJ2-5 | 14 | TRBV7-3 | NA | CASSPTGLQETQYF
TRBJ2-3 | 15 | TRBV3-1/TRBV3-2 | NA | CASSQMGQSADTQYF
TRBJ2-3 | 16 | TRBV3-1/TRBV3-2 | NA | CASSLIAGGSTDTQYF
TRBJ2-5 | 16 | TRBV11-2 | NA | CASSLIAGVSQETQYF
TRBJ2-2 | 14 | TRBV9 | NA | CASSVVSVAGELFF
TRBJ2-5 | 16 | TRBV9 | few | CASSTSSGNYQETQYF
TRBJ1-1 | 12 | TRBV6-1 | NA | CASSDTYPEAFF
TRBJ2-5 | 16 | TRBV5-4 | NA | CASSPRLAGEQETQYF
TRBJ2-3 | 18 | TRBV6-1 | NA | CASSEAVPGLAGADTQYF
TRBJ2-1 | 12 | TRBV10-3 | NA | CAISDPGGEQFF
TRBJ1-5 | 15 | TRBV7-3 | few | CASSLGVRDGQPQHF
TRBJ2-1 | 15 | TRBV5-1 | NA | CASTPGWVAHNEQFF